One and the same sample provided the 13 T cell receptor beta chains below, sequenced in a study of molecular identifiers for immune sequencing clone quantification. TCRdb used MiXCR to reprocess the PCR reads, holding one entry per CDR3 protein. The sample has roughly 320,000 distinct CDR3 sequences, roughly 23% seen once. Input material: naive CD8+ T cells from blood, with Jurkat cell RNA spiked in. The subset was: FACS-sorted CD8+CD4-CCR7+CD45RA+ naive T cells. These TCRs come from a human donor in good health. Some libraries in this study had Jurkat cell RNA spiked in.

The table lists this clonotype with many counts. This rearrangement joins TRBV7-8 to TRBJ2-7, with 15 bases identical to TRBD2. Trimming at V came to 5 bases and at J to 5 bases, leaving 13 bases not matched to a gene. Germline V gives CDR1 SGHVS, CDR2 FQNEAQ. The CDR3 consists of 18 residues. CDR3 coding DNA: TGTGCCAGCAGCCACTGGACTAGCGGGGGGGCATTTGACAACGAGCAGTACTTC. It codes for CASSHWTSGGAFDNEQYF.

In its sample, this clonotype was seen many times. This sequence joins TRBV6-5 and TRBJ2-3, with a weak D call TRBD1 (5 bases). V shed 6 bases and J shed 0 bases, with 10 bases lying between them. CDR1 and CDR2 (germline): MNHEY, SVGAGI. The CDR3 loop spans 14 amino acids. CDR3 loop: CASRPPGSTDTQYF. The CDR3 DNA sequence: TGTGCCAGCAGACCCCCAGGGAGCACAGATACGCAGTATTTT.

Regarding this clonotype: A much larger clone is a single base away; this may be a read error. The chain combines TRBV5-3 with TRBJ1-2, with 7 positions matching TRBD1. TRBV5-3 qualifies as an ORF whose function is uncertain. This CDR3 has 13 amino acids. In DNA, the CDR3 is TGTGCCAGCAGCTCAACAGGGGATTTTGGCCACACCTTC. Protein product: CASSSTGDFGHTF.

This clonotype was found a few times. The chain has TRBV11-2 and TRBJ2-3; TRBD2 aligns across 11 bases. V shed 4 bases, J shed 6 bases, and the junction held 6 bases outside the gene matches. The CDR3 contains 15 residues. Germline CDR1 and CDR2: SGHAT and FQNNGV. The CDR3 DNA reads TGTGCCAGCAGCTCGTCAGGGACTAGCGGCGATACGCAGTATTTT. This codes for CASSSSGTSGDTQYF.

The chain carries TRBV19 and TRBJ2-7; TRBD1 aligns across 8 bases. CDR1 is LNHDA, CDR2 SQIVND, per germline (reference sequence). J gave up 3 bases and V 5 bases, and 9 bases lay outside the gene matches. This CDR3 spans 15 amino acids. CDR3 coding DNA: TGTGCCAGTAGTTCCCCGGGACAGGCCTACTACGAGCAGTACTTC. Translating it yields CASSSPGQAYYEQYF. Filled out from reference TRBV19 and TRBJ2-7, the complete variable domain reads DGGITQSPKYLFRKEGQNVTLSCEQNLNHDAMYWYRQDPGQGLRLIYYSQIVNDFQKGDIAEGYSVSREKKESFPLTVTSAQKNPTAFYLCASSSPGQAYYEQYFGPGTRLTVT.

As regards this clonotype: A much larger clone is a single base away; this may be a read error. The chain has TRBV7-2 and TRBJ2-1; maybe TRBD2 (5 bases). CDR1 SGHTA and CDR2 FQGNSA come from the germline V gene. V lost 5 bases, J lost 2 bases, and 13 bases lay in between. CDR3 length: 15 residues. CDR3 nucleotide sequence: TGTGCCAGCAGCGCCCAGGCACTAGCCTACAATGAGCAGTTCTTC. This encodes CASSAQALAYNEQFF.

This clonotype was counted ten times or more. The V gene is TRBV29-1, the J gene TRBJ2-5; D unresolved. Trimming pared 4 bases from V and 4 bases from J, leaving 4 bases between. This CDR3 is built from 10 residues. CDR1 and CDR2 (germline): SQVTM, ANQGSEA. The CDR3 DNA reads TGCAGCGTTGTGAGAGAGACCCAGTACTTC. Its translation: CSVVRETQYF. The full variable domain, in which reference TRBV29-1 and TRBJ2-5 provide the parts outside the CDR3, is SAVISQKPSRDICQRGTSLTIQCQVDSQVTMMFWYRQQPGQSLTLIATANQGSEATYESGFVIDKFPISRPNLTFSTLTVSNMSPEDSSIYLCSVVRETQYFGPGTRLLVL.

This clonotype is a singleton in its sample. This may come from a read error, since a much larger clone is one base off. The CDR3 reads CANSQELGLSNQPQHF. The CDR3 bases are TGTGCCAACAGCCAAGAATTGGGACTTAGCAATCAGCCCCAGCATTTT. This chain connects TRBV4-2 to TRBJ1-5; weak D call: TRBD1 (5 bases). The CDR3 totals 16 residues. Per germline, CDR1 LGHNA and CDR2 YNFKEQ.

This clonotype came up many times. The rearrangement uses TRBV9 and TRBJ2-1, with unresolved D. Looked up from germline, CDR1 is SGDLS and CDR2 is YYNGEE. V dropped 1 base and J dropped 0 bases, with 8 bases sitting between them. The CDR3 covers 15 residues. CDR3 bases: TGTGCCAGCAGCGTAAGCAGGAGCTCCTACAATGAGCAGTTCTTC. This codes for CASSVSRSSYNEQFF.

In the case of this clonotype: The junction shows a germline mismatch at one end, possibly a read error. The chain recombines TRBV6-6 with TRBJ2-3, with TRBD2 matching over 9 bases. The germline V gene encodes CDR1 MNHNY and CDR2 SVGAGI (reference sequence). The CDR3 contains 15 residues. CDR3 region: CASGYGAGGIDTQYF. CDR3 in DNA: TGTGCCAGCGGTTACGGCGCGGGAGGGATAGATACGCAGTATTTT.

Details on this clonotype: Possible read error: a much larger clone is one base away. The rearrangement joins TRBV11-2 to TRBJ2-2; 7 positions agree with TRBD2. The CDR3 loop spans 14 amino acids. Germline CDR1 reads SGHAT; CDR2 reads FQNNGV. In DNA form, the CDR3 reads TGTGCCAGCAGCCTGATGACTGGGAGCGGGGAGCCGTTTTTT. Amino acids: CASSLMTGSGEPFF.

The sample holds a few counts of this clonotype. The CDR3 DNA sequence: TGTGCCAGCAGCTTATTGGGACAGAGTTACGAGCAGTACTTC. This translates into CASSLLGQSYEQYF. The V call is TRBV7-9, the J call TRBJ2-7; 7 nucleotides align to TRBD1. Germline CDR1 reads SEHNR; CDR2 reads FQNEAQ (reference sequence). J gave up 4 bases and V 2 bases, and 5 bases lay outside the gene matches. This CDR3 is built from 14 residues.

This clonotype was seen at least ten times. The V call is TRBV7-2, the J call TRBJ1-1; D call uncertain. Between the trimmed V and J ends, which lost 2 bases and 1 base, there was a span of 11 bases. This CDR3 region has 15 residues. Germline values: CDR1 SGHTA, CDR2 FQGNSA. The DNA for the CDR3 is TGTGCCAGCAGCTTACGGGGTCCCGGGAACACTGAAGCTTTCTTT. Translating gives CASSLRGPGNTEAFF.